This T cell receptor (beta chain) was found in a study of blood T cells in healthy people across ages. The germline V and J ends were trimmed by 2 bases and 2 bases, with 14 bases remaining between them. Germline CDR1 and CDR2: SNHLY and FYNNEI. The CDR3 totals 16 residues. Total RNA extraction produced at least 5.5 micrograms (per sample) for the study. For the second PCR, which ran for about 6 to 11 cycles, a sample-barcoded 5' primer and a J-beta primer mix were used. MiXCR was run by TCRdb on the 5' RACE reads, yielding one entry per CDR3 protein. The data contain 1.5 million to 2 million distinct CDR3 sequences, just under 50% of them singletons. This clonotype occurred a few times.

The specimen sequenced was blood. The J gene is TRBJ2-3, the V gene TRBV2; D unresolved. This TCR derives from a woman in her thirties or forties in good health. As DNA, the CDR3 is TGTGCCAGCAGTGAACCCGGAGTCTCCTCCACAGATACGCAGTATTTT. Translation gives CASSEPGVSSTDTQYF.